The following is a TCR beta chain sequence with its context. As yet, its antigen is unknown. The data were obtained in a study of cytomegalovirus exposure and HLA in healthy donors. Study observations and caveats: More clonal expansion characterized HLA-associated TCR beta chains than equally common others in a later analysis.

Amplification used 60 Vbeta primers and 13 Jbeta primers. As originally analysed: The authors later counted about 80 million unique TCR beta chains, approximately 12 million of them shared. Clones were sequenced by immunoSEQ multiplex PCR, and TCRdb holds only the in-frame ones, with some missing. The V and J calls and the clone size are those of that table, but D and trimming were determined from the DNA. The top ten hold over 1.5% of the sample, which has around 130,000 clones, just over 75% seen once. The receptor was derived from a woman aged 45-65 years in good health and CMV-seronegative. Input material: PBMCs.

The CDR3 DNA follows: TGTGCCAGCAGCGCCGGGACAGGGTTTCGCGAGCAGTACTTC. Translation: CASSAGTGFREQYF. This chain connects TRBV9 to TRBJ2-7; 9 bases line up with TRBD1. Per the germline V gene, CDR1 is SGDLS and CDR2 is YYNGEE. V trimming: 3 bases; J trimming: 6 bases; junction bases outside the gene matches: 7. The CDR3 contains 14 residues. Looking up the rest from reference TRBV9 and TRBJ2-7 gives the full variable domain: DSGVTQTPKHLITATGQRVTLRCSPRSGDLSVYWYQQSLDQGLQFLIQYYNGEERAKGNILERFSAQQFPDLHSELNLSSLELGDSALYFCASSAGTGFREQYFGPGTRLTVT.